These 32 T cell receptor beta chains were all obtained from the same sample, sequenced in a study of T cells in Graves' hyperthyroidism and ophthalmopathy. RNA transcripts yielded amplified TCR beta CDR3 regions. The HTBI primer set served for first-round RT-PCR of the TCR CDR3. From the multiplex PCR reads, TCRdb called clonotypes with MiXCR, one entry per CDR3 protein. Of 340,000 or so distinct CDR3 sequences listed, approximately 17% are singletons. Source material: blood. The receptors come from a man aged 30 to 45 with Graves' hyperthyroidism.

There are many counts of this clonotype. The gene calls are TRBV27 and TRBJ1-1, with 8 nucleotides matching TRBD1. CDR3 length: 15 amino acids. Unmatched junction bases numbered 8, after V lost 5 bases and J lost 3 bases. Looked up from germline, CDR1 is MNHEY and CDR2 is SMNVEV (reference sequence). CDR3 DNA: TGTGCCAGCAGTCCTCGGACAGGGAAGCACACTGAAGCTTTCTTT. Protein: CASSPRTGKHTEAFF.

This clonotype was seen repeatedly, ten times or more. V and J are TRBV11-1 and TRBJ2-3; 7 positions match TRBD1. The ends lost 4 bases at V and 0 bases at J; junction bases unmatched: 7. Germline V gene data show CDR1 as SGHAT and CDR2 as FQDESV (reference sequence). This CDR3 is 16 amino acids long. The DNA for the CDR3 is TGTGCCAGCAGCTCGACCGGGACAGAAAGCACAGATACGCAGTATTTT. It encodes CASSSTGTESTDTQYF.

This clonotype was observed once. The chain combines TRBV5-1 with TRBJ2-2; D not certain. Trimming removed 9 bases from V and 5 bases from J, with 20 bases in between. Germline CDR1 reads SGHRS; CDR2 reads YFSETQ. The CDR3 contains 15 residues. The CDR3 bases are TGCGCCACCCAAAAAGGATCGGAGCGTACCGGGGAGCTGTTTTTT. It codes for CATQKGSERTGELFF.

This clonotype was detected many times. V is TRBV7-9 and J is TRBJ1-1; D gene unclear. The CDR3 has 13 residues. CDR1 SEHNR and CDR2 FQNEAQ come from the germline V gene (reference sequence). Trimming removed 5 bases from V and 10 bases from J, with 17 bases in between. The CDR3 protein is CASSPGPPGGAFF. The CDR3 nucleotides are TGTGCCAGCAGCCCTGGCCCCCCAGGAGGAGCTTTCTTT.

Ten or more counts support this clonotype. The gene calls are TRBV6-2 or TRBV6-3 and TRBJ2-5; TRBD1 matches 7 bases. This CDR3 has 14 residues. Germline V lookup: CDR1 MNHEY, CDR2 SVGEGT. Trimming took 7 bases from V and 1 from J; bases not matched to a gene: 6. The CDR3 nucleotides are TGTGCCAGCAACCTCAGACAGGGCCAAGAGACCCAGTACTTC. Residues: CASNLRQGQETQYF.

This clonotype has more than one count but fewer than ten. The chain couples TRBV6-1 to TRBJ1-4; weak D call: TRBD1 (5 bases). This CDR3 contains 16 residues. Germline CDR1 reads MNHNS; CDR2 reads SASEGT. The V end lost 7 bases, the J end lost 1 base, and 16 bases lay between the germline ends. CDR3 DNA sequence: TGTGCCAGCACCTCCCCGCGGGGCAGAACTAATGAAAAACTGTTTTTT. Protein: CASTSPRGRTNEKLFF.

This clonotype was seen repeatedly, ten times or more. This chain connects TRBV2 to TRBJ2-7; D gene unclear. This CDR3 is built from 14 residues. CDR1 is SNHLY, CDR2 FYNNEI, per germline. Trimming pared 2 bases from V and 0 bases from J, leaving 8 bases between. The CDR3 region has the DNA TGTGCCAGCAGTGAATCTGGGGACTCCTACGAGCAGTACTTC. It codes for CASSESGDSYEQYF. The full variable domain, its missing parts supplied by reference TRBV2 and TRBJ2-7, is EPEVTQTPSHQVTQMGQEVILRCVPISNHLYFYWYRQILGQKVEFLVSFYNNEISEKSEIFDDQFSVERPDGSNFTLKIRSTKLEDSAMYFCASSESGDSYEQYFGPGTRLTVT.

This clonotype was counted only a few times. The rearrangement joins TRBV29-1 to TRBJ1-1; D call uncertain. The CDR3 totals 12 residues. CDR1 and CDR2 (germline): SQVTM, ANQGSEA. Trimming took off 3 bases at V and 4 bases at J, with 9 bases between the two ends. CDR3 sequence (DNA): TGCAGCGTTGATGTGGGAGGCACTGAAGCTTTCTTT. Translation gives CSVDVGGTEAFF. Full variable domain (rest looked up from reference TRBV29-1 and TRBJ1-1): SAVISQKPSRDICQRGTSLTIQCQVDSQVTMMFWYRQQPGQSLTLIATANQGSEATYESGFVIDKFPISRPNLTFSTLTVSNMSPEDSSIYLCSVDVGGTEAFFGQGTRLTVV.

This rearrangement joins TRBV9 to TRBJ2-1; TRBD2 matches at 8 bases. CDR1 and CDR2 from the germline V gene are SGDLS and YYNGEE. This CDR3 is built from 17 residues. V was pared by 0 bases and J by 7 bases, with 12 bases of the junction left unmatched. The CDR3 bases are TGTGCCAGCAGCGTAGAGGGACTAGATCTCCCTGATAATGAGCAGTTCTTC. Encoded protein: CASSVEGLDLPDNEQFF.

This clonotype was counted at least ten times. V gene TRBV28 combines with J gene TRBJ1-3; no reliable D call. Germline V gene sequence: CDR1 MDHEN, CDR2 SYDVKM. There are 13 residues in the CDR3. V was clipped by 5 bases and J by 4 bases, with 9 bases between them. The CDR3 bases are TGTGCCAGCAGTCGCCATCCCGGAAACACCATATATTTT. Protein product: CASSRHPGNTIYF.

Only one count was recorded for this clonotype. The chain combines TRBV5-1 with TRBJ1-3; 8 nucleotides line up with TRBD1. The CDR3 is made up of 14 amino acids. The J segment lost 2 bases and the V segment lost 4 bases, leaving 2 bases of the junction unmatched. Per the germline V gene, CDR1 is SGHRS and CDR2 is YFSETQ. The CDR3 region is CASSAGGTGNTIYF. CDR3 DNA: TGCGCCAGCAGCGCAGGGGGCACTGGAAACACCATATATTTT.

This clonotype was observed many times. The CDR3 sequence: CASSFRARSTDTQYF. The CDR3 nucleotides are TGCGCCAGCAGCTTTAGAGCGCGTAGCACAGATACGCAGTATTTT. J is TRBJ2-3 and V is TRBV5-1; no firm D call. Germline CDR1 reads SGHRS; CDR2 reads YFSETQ. Trimming took off 2 bases at V and 0 bases at J, with 10 bases between the two ends. The CDR3 extends over 15 amino acids.

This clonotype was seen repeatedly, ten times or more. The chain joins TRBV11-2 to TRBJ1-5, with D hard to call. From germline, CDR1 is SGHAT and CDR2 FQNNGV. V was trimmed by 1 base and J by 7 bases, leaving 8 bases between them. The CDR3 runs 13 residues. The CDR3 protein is CASSLGTAQPQHF. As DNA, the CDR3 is TGTGCCAGCAGCTTAGGGACGGCCCAGCCCCAGCATTTT.

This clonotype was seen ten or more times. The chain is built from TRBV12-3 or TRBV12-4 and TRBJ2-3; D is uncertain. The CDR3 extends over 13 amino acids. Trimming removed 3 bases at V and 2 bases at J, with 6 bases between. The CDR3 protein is CASSLVVTDTQYF. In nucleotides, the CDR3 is TGTGCCAGCAGTTTGGTGGTCACAGATACGCAGTATTTT.

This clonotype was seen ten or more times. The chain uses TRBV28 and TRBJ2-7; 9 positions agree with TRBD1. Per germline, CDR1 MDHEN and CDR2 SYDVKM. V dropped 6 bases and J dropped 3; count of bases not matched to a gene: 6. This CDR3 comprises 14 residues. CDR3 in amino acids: CASRRGTGNYEQYF. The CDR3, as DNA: TGTGCCAGCAGGCGGGGGACAGGGAACTACGAGCAGTACTTC.

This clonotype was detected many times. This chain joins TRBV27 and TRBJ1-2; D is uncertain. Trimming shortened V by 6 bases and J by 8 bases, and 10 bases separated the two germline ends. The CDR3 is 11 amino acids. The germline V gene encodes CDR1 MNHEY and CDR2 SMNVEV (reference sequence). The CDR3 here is CASSSFWGYTF. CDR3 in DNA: TGTGCCAGCAGCTCGTTCTGGGGCTACACCTTC.

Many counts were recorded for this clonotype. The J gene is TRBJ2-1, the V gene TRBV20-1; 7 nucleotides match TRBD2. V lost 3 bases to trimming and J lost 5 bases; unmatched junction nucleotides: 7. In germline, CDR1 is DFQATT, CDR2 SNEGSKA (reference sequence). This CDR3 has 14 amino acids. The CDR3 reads CSARWTRVDNEQFF. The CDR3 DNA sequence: TGCAGTGCTAGGTGGACTAGAGTCGACAATGAGCAGTTCTTC.

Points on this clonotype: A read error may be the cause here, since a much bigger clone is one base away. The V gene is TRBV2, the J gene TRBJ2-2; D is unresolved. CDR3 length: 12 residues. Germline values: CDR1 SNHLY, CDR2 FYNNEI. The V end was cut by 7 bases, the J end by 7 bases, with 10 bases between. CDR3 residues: CASTGEVGELFF. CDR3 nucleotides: TGTGCCAGCACCGGAGAGGTCGGGGAGCTGTTTTTT. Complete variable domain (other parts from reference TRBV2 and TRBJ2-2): EPEVTQTPSHQVTQMGQEVILRCVPISNHLYFYWYRQILGQKVEFLVSFYNNEISEKSEIFDDQFSVERPDGSNFTLKIRSTKLEDSAMYFCASTGEVGELFFGEGSRLTVL.

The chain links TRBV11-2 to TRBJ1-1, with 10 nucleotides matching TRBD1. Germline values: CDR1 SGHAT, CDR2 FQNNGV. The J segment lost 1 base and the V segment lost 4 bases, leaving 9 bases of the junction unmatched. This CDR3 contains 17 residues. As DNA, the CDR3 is TGTGCCAGCAGCTCAAAGACAGGGGGCGCACGGAACACTGAAGCTTTCTTT. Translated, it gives CASSSKTGGARNTEAFF.

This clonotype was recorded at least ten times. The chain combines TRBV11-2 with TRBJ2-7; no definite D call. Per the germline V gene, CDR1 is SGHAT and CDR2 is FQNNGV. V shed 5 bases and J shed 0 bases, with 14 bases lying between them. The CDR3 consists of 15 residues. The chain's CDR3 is CASSPRASHSYEQYF. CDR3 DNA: TGTGCCAGCAGCCCACGGGCTAGTCACTCCTACGAGCAGTACTTC. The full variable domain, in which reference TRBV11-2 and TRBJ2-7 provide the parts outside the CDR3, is EAGVAQSPRYKIIEKRQSVAFWCNPISGHATLYWYQQILGQGPKLLIQFQNNGVVDDSQLPKDRFSAERLKGVDSTLKIQPAKLEDSAVYLCASSPRASHSYEQYFGPGTRLTVT.

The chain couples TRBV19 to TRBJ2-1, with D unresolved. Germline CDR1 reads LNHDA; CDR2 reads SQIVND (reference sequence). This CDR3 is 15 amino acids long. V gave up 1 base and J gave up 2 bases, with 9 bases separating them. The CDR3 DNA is TGTGCCAGTAGTATAGGAGGCTGGACCTACAATGAGCAGTTCTTC. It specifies CASSIGGWTYNEQFF. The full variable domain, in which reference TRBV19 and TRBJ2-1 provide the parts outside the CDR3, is DGGITQSPKYLFRKEGQNVTLSCEQNLNHDAMYWYRQDPGQGLRLIYYSQIVNDFQKGDIAEGYSVSREKKESFPLTVTSAQKNPTAFYLCASSIGGWTYNEQFFGPGTRLTVL.

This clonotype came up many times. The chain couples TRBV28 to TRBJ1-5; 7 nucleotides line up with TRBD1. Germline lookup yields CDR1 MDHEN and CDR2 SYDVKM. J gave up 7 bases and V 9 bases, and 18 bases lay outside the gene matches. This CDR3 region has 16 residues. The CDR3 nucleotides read TGTGCCAGTGCCCGACAGGGTAGTTGGGGTTGGCAGCCCCAGCATTTT. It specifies CASARQGSWGWQPQHF.

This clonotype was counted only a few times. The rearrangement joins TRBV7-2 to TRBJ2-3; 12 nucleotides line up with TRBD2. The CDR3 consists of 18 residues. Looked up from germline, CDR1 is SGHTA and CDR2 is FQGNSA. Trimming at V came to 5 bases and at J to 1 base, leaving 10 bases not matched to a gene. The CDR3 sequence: CASSQRLAGARRTDTQYF. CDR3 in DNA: TGTGCCAGCAGCCAACGACTAGCGGGGGCACGCCGCACAGATACGCAGTATTTT. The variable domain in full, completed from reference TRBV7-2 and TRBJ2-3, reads GAGVSQSPSNKVTEKGKDVELRCDPISGHTALYWYRQSLGQGLEFLIYFQGNSAPDKSGLPSDRFSAERTGGSVSTLTIQRTQQEDSAVYLCASSQRLAGARRTDTQYFGPGTRLTVL.

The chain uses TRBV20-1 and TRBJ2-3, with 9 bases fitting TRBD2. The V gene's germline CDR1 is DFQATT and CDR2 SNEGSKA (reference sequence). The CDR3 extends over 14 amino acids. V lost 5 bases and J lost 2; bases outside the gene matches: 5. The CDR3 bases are TGCAGTGCTCCGGGACTAGCATTCACAGATACGCAGTATTTT. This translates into CSAPGLAFTDTQYF.

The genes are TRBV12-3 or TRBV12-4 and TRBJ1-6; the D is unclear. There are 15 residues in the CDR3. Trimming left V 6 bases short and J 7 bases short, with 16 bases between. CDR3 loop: CASRLNAGGNSPLHF. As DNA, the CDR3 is TGTGCCAGCAGATTAAACGCGGGAGGCAATTCACCCCTCCACTTT.

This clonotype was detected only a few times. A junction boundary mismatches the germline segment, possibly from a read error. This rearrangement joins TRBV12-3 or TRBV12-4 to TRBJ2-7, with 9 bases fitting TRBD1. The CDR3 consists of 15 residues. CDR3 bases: TGTGACAGCAGTTTTATCGGGACAGGGATCTACGAGCAGTACTTC. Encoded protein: CDSSFIGTGIYEQYF.

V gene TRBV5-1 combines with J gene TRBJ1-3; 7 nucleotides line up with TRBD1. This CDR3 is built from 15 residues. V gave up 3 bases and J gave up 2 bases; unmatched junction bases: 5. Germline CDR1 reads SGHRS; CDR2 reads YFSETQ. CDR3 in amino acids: CASSSGQVTGNTIYF. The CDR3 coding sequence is TGCGCCAGCAGCTCAGGACAGGTCACTGGAAACACCATATATTTT.

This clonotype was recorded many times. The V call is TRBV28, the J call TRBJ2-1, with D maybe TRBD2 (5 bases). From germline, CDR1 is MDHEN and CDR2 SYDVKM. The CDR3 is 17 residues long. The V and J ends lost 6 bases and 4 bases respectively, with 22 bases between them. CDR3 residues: CASSFGSGTIRYNEQFF. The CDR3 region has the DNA TGTGCCAGCAGCTTCGGAAGCGGAACAATAAGATACAATGAGCAGTTCTTC.

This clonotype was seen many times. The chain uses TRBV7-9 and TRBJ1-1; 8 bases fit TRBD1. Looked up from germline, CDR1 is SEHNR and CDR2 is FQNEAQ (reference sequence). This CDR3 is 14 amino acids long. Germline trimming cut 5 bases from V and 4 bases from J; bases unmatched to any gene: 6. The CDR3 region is CASSGQGGITEAFF. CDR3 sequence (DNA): TGTGCCAGCAGCGGACAGGGTGGGATCACTGAAGCTTTCTTT.

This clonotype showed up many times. The CDR3 DNA follows: TGCGCCAGCAGCTTGAACCGCAGGAACTATGGCTACACCTTC. Its translation: CASSLNRRNYGYTF. The chain has TRBV5-1 and TRBJ1-2; no clear D. This CDR3 contains 14 residues. Germline V gene sequence: CDR1 SGHRS, CDR2 YFSETQ. Deletions cut 1 base from V and 2 bases from J, with 9 bases between.

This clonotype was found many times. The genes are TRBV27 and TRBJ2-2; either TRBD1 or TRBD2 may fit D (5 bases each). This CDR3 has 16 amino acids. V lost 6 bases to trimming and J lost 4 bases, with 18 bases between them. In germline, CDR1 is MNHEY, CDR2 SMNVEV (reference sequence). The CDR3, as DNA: TGTGCCAGCAGCCTCGGGCCAGGGACCGGCACCGGGGAGCTGTTTTTT. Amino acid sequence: CASSLGPGTGTGELFF.

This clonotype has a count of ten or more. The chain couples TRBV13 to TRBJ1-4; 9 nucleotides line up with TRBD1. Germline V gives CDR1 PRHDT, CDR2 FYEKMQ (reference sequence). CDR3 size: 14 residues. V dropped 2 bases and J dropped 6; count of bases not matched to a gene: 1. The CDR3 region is CASSLRQGDEKLFF. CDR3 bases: TGTGCCAGCAGCTTAAGACAGGGGGATGAAAAACTGTTTTTT.